Below are 29 T cell receptor beta chains sequenced from a single sample in a study of blood T cell repertoires in COVID-19. The protocol was immunoSEQ multiplex PCR, while the TCRdb copy is restricted to in-frame clones and leaves out a portion. The sample consists of more than 85,000 clones, about 90% of them appearing once. Sample: peripheral blood. The receptors derive from a human donor with COVID-19, enrolled during active disease. The donor label of this sample is uncertain.

This clone was counted once. The chain couples TRBV6-2 or TRBV6-3 to TRBJ1-2; 7 bases line up with TRBD1. V lost 5 bases and J lost 2; bases outside the gene matches: 8. The CDR3 length is 15 residues. Germline CDR1 is MNHEY and CDR2 is SVGEGT. CDR3 in amino acids: CASSTLTGSNYGYTF. In DNA form, the CDR3 reads TGTGCCAGCAGTACACTGACAGGGTCCAACTATGGCTACACCTTC.

The V and J genes are TRBV7-9 and TRBJ2-7; possible D gene TRBD2, 6 bases. The CDR3 length is 17 residues. Germline V lookup: CDR1 SEHNR, CDR2 FQNEAQ (reference sequence). Trimming stripped 5 bases from V and 6 bases from J, with 26 bases between. The CDR3 DNA reads TGTGCCAGCAGCCCCCCGGGGACTGCAGAACACGGCGGCGAGCAGTACTTC. Translation gives CASSPPGTAEHGGEQYF.

This chain links TRBV29-1 with TRBJ1-3; possibly TRBD1 for D (6 bases). V dropped 7 bases and J dropped 8 bases, with 15 bases sitting between them. Germline loops: CDR1 SQVTM, CDR2 ANQGSEA. CDR3 size: 12 residues. DNA for the CDR3: TGCAGCGCTTGGACAGTGCGAGACACCATATATTTT. Translating it yields CSAWTVRDTIYF.

V usage is TRBV3-1 (or the pseudogene TRBV3-2) and J usage is TRBJ1-6, with no clear D. The V gene lost 1 base and the J gene lost 4 bases, with 8 bases spanning the gap. This CDR3 is 15 amino acids long. Per germline, CDR1 LGHDT and CDR2 YNNKEL (reference sequence). The CDR3 here is CASSQARGYNSPLHF. CDR3 sequence (DNA): TGTGCCAGCAGCCAAGCAAGAGGGTATAATTCACCCCTCCACTTT.

The CDR3 sequence: CASGKSRQGITEAFF. The CDR3 DNA reads as TGTGCTAGTGGGAAATCCCGACAGGGGATCACTGAAGCTTTCTTT. The rearrangement uses TRBV12-5 and TRBJ1-1; 8 bases map to TRBD1. This CDR3 spans 15 amino acids. CDR1 is LGHNT and CDR2 is FRNRAP in the germline V gene. V dropped 6 bases and J dropped 4; count of bases not matched to a gene: 10.

The rearrangement joins TRBV4-2 to TRBJ2-3; 12 nucleotides match TRBD2. Germline-derived CDR1 and CDR2 are LGHNA and YNFKEQ. The CDR3 runs 17 residues. J lost 6 bases, V lost 0 bases, and 7 bases had no gene match. The DNA for the CDR3 is TGTGCCAGCAGCCAAGATCTAGCGGGGGGGCCAAGTGATACGCAGTATTTT. Protein: CASSQDLAGGPSDTQYF.

CDR3 sequence: CAISDSDYEQYF. The CDR3 nucleotides are TGTGCCATCAGTGATAGCGACTACGAGCAGTACTTC. This rearrangement joins TRBV10-3 to TRBJ2-7; TRBD2 might be the D (5 bases). Deletions cut 3 bases from V and 3 bases from J, with 6 bases between. Germline V gives CDR1 ENHRY, CDR2 SYGVKD. This CDR3 has 12 amino acids.

The J gene is TRBJ2-5, the V gene TRBV6-5, with 7 nucleotides matching TRBD2. The CDR3 covers 14 residues. V shed 6 bases and J 5 bases; nucleotides not matched to a gene: 9. CDR1 is MNHEY, CDR2 SVGAGI, per germline. CDR3 region: CASRWTRRVETQYF. Written as DNA, the CDR3 is TGTGCCAGCAGGTGGACTAGGAGGGTGGAGACCCAGTACTTC.

The chain has TRBV12-5 and TRBJ2-3; the match to TRBD2 covers 7 bases. The CDR3 is made up of 18 amino acids. V lost 2 bases and J lost 2; bases outside the gene matches: 13. CDR1 is LGHNT and CDR2 is FRNRAP in the germline V gene. In DNA, the CDR3 is TGTGCTAGTGGTTTGTTCAGGACTAGGACCTCTGTCACAGATACGCAGTATTTT. Translated: CASGLFRTRTSVTDTQYF.

The V and J genes are TRBV20-1 and TRBJ1-1, with a possible D match to TRBD1 (5 bases). Trimming shortened V by 3 bases and J by 6 bases, and 14 bases separated the two germline ends. Germline values: CDR1 DFQATT, CDR2 SNEGSKA (reference sequence). The CDR3 loop spans 13 amino acids. The CDR3 DNA is TGCAGTGCTAGTCTAGAAGGGGAAGCTGAAGCTTTCTTT. This gives the protein CSASLEGEAEAFF.

This clone came up once. This chain joins TRBV6-5 and TRBJ1-5; D ambiguous. Germline loops: CDR1 MNHEY, CDR2 SVGAGI. This CDR3 spans 13 amino acids. V lost 0 bases, J lost 7 bases, and 7 bases lay in between. The chain's CDR3 is CASSYSTRQPQHF. The CDR3 bases are TGTGCCAGCAGTTACTCGACACGGCAGCCCCAGCATTTT.

This sequence joins TRBV9 and TRBJ2-1; TRBD1 agrees at 7 bases. V shed 4 bases and J 6 bases; nucleotides not matched to a gene: 4. Germline V gives CDR1 SGDLS, CDR2 YYNGEE. The CDR3 contains 13 residues. The CDR3 protein is CASSFDRANEQFF. CDR3 DNA sequence: TGTGCCAGCAGCTTCGACAGGGCCAATGAGCAGTTCTTC.

V is TRBV7-9 and J is TRBJ2-1, with 8 bases identical to TRBD2. Germline V CDR1 and CDR2: SEHNR, FQNEAQ (reference sequence). The V and J ends lost 5 bases and 3 bases, in that order; junction bases with no gene match: 15. The CDR3 has 18 residues. The CDR3 reads CASSVRVSGSSLYNEQFF. For the CDR3, the DNA is TGTGCCAGCAGCGTACGCGTGAGCGGGAGTTCTCTCTACAATGAGCAGTTCTTC.

Here the CDR3 reads CASSEGSGGESPLHF. The CDR3 DNA is TGTGCCAGCAGTGAAGGGTCAGGGGGCGAATCACCCCTCCACTTT. J is TRBJ1-6 and V is TRBV2; TRBD1 aligns across 8 bases. The CDR3 contains 15 residues. After removal of 1 base from V and 10 bases from J, the junction contained 6 bases not matched to a gene. Germline values: CDR1 SNHLY, CDR2 FYNNEI.

This sequence joins TRBV24-1 and TRBJ1-5; maybe TRBD1 (6 bases). The CDR3 has 12 amino acids. The germline V gene has CDR1 KGHDR and CDR2 SFDVKD. Trimming took off 1 base at V and 15 bases at J, with 12 bases between the two ends. CDR3 bases: TGTGCCACCAGTGATTTAACAGGGTTGAGGCATTTT. Translated: CATSDLTGLRHF.

This chain connects TRBV3-1 (or the pseudogene TRBV3-2) to TRBJ1-3; D may be TRBD1 (5 bases). Trimming left V 2 bases short and J 4 bases short, with 9 bases between. CDR1 and CDR2 from the germline V gene are LGHDT and YNNKEL (reference sequence). The CDR3 contains 14 residues. As DNA, the CDR3 is TGTGCCAGCAGCCAACAAGGGGTCGGAAACACCATATATTTT. Its protein product is CASSQQGVGNTIYF.

V and J are TRBV4-1 and TRBJ2-3; possibly TRBD2 for D (6 bases). Germline V gene lookup returns CDR1 MGHRA and CDR2 YSYEKL. Trimming left V 4 bases short and J 2 bases short, with 16 bases between. The CDR3 consists of 16 residues. The CDR3 loop reads CASSLSGTSPTDTQYF. Written as DNA, the CDR3 is TGCGCCAGCAGCCTTTCCGGGACTTCCCCCACAGATACGCAGTATTTT.

The chain combines TRBV2 with TRBJ1-1, with D tentatively TRBD1 (5 bases). The CDR3 is made up of 15 amino acids. CDR1 is SNHLY and CDR2 is FYNNEI in the germline V gene. Trimming left V 2 bases short and J 3 bases short, with 13 bases between. Here the CDR3 reads CASSESWGEDTEAFF. In DNA form, the CDR3 reads TGTGCCAGCAGTGAATCTTGGGGGGAGGACACTGAAGCTTTCTTT. Complete variable domain (other parts from reference TRBV2 and TRBJ1-1): EPEVTQTPSHQVTQMGQEVILRCVPISNHLYFYWYRQILGQKVEFLVSFYNNEISEKSEIFDDQFSVERPDGSNFTLKIRSTKLEDSAMYFCASSESWGEDTEAFFGQGTRLTVV.

The chain uses TRBV29-1 and TRBJ1-3; D uncertain. The CDR3 length is 15 residues. The germline gives CDR1 SQVTM, CDR2 ANQGSEA. The V gene lost 4 bases and the J gene lost 1 base, with 14 bases spanning the gap. Here the CDR3 reads CSVVPFEGSGNTIYF. DNA for the CDR3: TGCAGCGTTGTACCGTTTGAGGGATCTGGAAACACCATATATTTT.

The genes are TRBV4-1 and TRBJ1-5; 9 positions match TRBD1. The V and J ends lost 4 bases and 6 bases, in that order; junction bases with no gene match: 7. Per the germline V gene, CDR1 is MGHRA and CDR2 is YSYEKL. This CDR3 spans 15 amino acids. CDR3 sequence (DNA): TGCGCCAGCAGCCGCTCACAGGGGGCGGGTCAGCCCCAGCATTTT. Translation gives CASSRSQGAGQPQHF.

The chain is built from TRBV19 and TRBJ1-5; D might be TRBD1 (5 bases). This CDR3 is built from 12 residues. CDR1 and CDR2 (germline): LNHDA, SQIVND (reference sequence). Trimming removed 3 bases at V and 15 bases at J, with 15 bases between. This CDR3 reads CASSMLAGQRHF. The CDR3 bases are TGTGCCAGTAGTATGTTAGCAGGGCAAAGGCATTTT. The whole variable domain, remainder taken from reference TRBV19 and TRBJ1-5, is DGGITQSPKYLFRKEGQNVTLSCEQNLNHDAMYWYRQDPGQGLRLIYYSQIVNDFQKGDIAEGYSVSREKKESFPLTVTSAQKNPTAFYLCASSMLAGQRHFGDGTRLSIL.

This chain joins TRBV5-4 and TRBJ2-7, with TRBD2 matching 7 bases. With 4 bases clipped from V and 1 base from J, the junction kept 8 bases outside the gene matches. Germline CDR1 reads SGHNT; CDR2 reads YYREEE (reference sequence). This CDR3 region has 15 residues. CDR3 sequence (DNA): TGTGCCAGCAGCGGCGGGACGGGGGGTTCCTACGAGCAGTACTTC. Its translation is CASSGGTGGSYEQYF.

The gene calls are TRBV11-2 and TRBJ2-5, with D possibly being TRBD1 (6 bases). The CDR3 totals 15 residues. V lost 5 bases and J 4 bases, leaving 17 bases between the germline ends. Germline values: CDR1 SGHAT, CDR2 FQNNGV. CDR3 DNA: TGTGCCAGCAGCCCACAGGGTGGCGCTGGAGAGACCCAGTACTTC. Encoded protein: CASSPQGGAGETQYF.

V and J are TRBV7-3 and TRBJ2-1, with a weak D call TRBD2 (7 bases). V shed 2 bases and J shed 5 bases, with 13 bases lying between them. This CDR3 is built from 15 residues. In germline, CDR1 is SGHTA, CDR2 FQGTGA. The CDR3 DNA is TGTGCCAGCAGCTTATTGGGGGGGCTCAACAATGAGCAGTTCTTC. This encodes CASSLLGGLNNEQFF.

The chain recombines TRBV19 with TRBJ1-5; D gene unclear. The CDR3 sequence is 18 residues long. Trimming removed 3 bases from V and 2 bases from J, with 20 bases in between. From germline, CDR1 is LNHDA and CDR2 SQIVND (reference sequence). The CDR3 nucleotides are TGTGCCAGTAGTATCCAGGATGGAGGCATCATTGGCAATCAGCCCCAGCATTTT. This translates into CASSIQDGGIIGNQPQHF.

This sequence joins TRBV27 and TRBJ1-1; 9 nucleotides agree with TRBD1. Unmatched junction bases numbered 3, after V lost 0 bases and J lost 1 base. The CDR3 is made up of 16 amino acids. Germline V gene lookup returns CDR1 MNHEY and CDR2 SMNVEV (reference sequence). The CDR3 here is CASSLSGQGGNTEAFF. The CDR3 nucleotides are TGTGCCAGCAGTTTATCGGGACAGGGAGGGAACACTGAAGCTTTCTTT.

Only one count was recorded for this clone. The J gene is TRBJ2-2, the V gene TRBV4-2; D gene unclear. The CDR3 runs to 14 residues. The V gene's germline CDR1 is LGHNA and CDR2 YNFKEQ. Trimming cost V 0 bases and J 5 bases, with 7 bases left between them. CDR3 protein: CASSQDWQTGELFF. The CDR3 region has the DNA TGTGCCAGCAGCCAAGATTGGCAGACCGGGGAGCTGTTTTTT.

The CDR3 sequence: CASSEYREDGYTF. The CDR3 nucleotides are TGTGCCAGCAGTGAATATCGAGAAGATGGCTACACCTTC. The chain is built from TRBV25-1 and TRBJ1-2; D remains ambiguous. CDR1 is MGHDK and CDR2 is SYGVNS in the germline V gene. V lost 0 bases, J lost 6 bases, and 8 bases lay in between. The CDR3 spans 13 residues.

The chain recombines TRBV7-6 with TRBJ2-1; 7 bases align to TRBD1. Germline V lookup: CDR1 SGHVS, CDR2 FNYEAQ. Losses at the gene ends were 2 bases for V and 4 bases for J; bases not matched to a gene: 5. CDR3 size: 15 residues. CDR3 DNA sequence: TGTGCCAGCAGCTTAAACAGGGGACGTTACAATGAGCAGTTCTTC. Its protein is CASSLNRGRYNEQFF.